One and the same sample provided the 24 T cell receptor beta chains below, sequenced in a study of T cell changes during pregnancy in multiple sclerosis. Assay: immunoSEQ multiplex PCR; the TCRdb copy retains only in-frame clones and omits some. The top ten clones hold roughly 5.6% of a sample with tens of thousands of clones, 88% of them seen once. This material consisted of peripheral blood, taken in the first trimester of pregnancy. The receptors originated from a female donor in good health, enrolled as a control in a pregnancy study.

This clone appeared once. J is TRBJ2-5 and V is TRBV7-3; 8 nucleotides agree with TRBD1. The CDR3 sequence is 15 residues long. V was clipped by 5 bases and J by 2 bases; unmatched bases: 7. The germline CDR1 and CDR2 sequences are SGHTA and FQGTGA. In nucleotides, the CDR3 is TGTGCCAGCAGCCCCGGACAGGGACGACAAGAGACCCAGTACTTC. Residues: CASSPGQGRQETQYF.

This clone was counted a single time. The V gene is TRBV14, the J gene TRBJ1-2; D may be TRBD1 (6 bases). The V end lost 2 bases, the J end lost 7 bases, and 14 bases lay between the germline ends. The CDR3 spans 14 residues. CDR1 and CDR2 (germline): SGHDN, FVKESK. The CDR3 protein is CASSQQDRRGGYTF. The CDR3 DNA reads as TGTGCCAGCAGCCAACAGGACAGAAGGGGTGGCTACACCTTC.

V usage is TRBV13 and J usage is TRBJ1-6; the match to TRBD1 covers 8 bases. There are 14 residues in the CDR3. Trimming removed 0 bases from V and 12 bases from J; junction bases left unmatched: 4. From germline, CDR1 is PRHDT and CDR2 FYEKMQ (reference sequence). CDR3 sequence: CASSLGDREGPLHF. The CDR3 DNA reads as TGTGCCAGCAGCTTAGGGGACAGGGAGGGACCCCTCCACTTT.

The gene calls are TRBV30 and TRBJ1-5; 10 nucleotides align to TRBD1. The J segment lost 2 bases and the V segment lost 5 bases, leaving 0 bases of the junction unmatched. Germline V CDR1 and CDR2: GTSNPN, SVGIG (reference sequence). The CDR3 consists of 13 residues. The CDR3 sequence is CAWGTGGNQPQHF. CDR3 sequence (DNA): TGTGCCTGGGGGACAGGGGGCAATCAGCCCCAGCATTTT.

The chain combines TRBV18 with TRBJ2-3; 9 bases agree with TRBD1. J gave up 0 bases and V 5 bases, and 9 bases lay outside the gene matches. The CDR3 contains 17 residues. Germline V lookup: CDR1 KGHSH, CDR2 LQKENI. The CDR3 spells CASSSGQGRASTDTQYF. The CDR3, as DNA: TGTGCCAGCTCATCCGGACAGGGGCGTGCTAGCACAGATACGCAGTATTTT.

In its sample, this clone was seen a few times. This chain connects TRBV7-9 to TRBJ2-7, with 9 positions matching TRBD1. The CDR3 runs 14 residues. The ends lost 1 base at V and 5 bases at J; junction bases unmatched: 3. Germline V gene lookup returns CDR1 SEHNR and CDR2 FQNEAQ (reference sequence). The CDR3 is CASSLGTGANEQYF. Written as DNA, the CDR3 is TGTGCCAGCAGCTTAGGGACAGGGGCCAACGAGCAGTACTTC.

CDR3 amino acids: CASSLAGGGMDEQFF. The CDR3 nucleotides are TGCGCCAGCAGCTTGGCGGGAGGAGGAATGGATGAGCAGTTCTTC. The J gene is TRBJ2-1, the V gene TRBV5-1; 7 nucleotides line up with TRBD2. The CDR3 has 15 residues. The junction had 8 bases not matched to a gene; V was cut back by 0 bases and J by 8 bases. The germline V gene encodes CDR1 SGHRS and CDR2 YFSETQ.

V and J are TRBV9 and TRBJ2-6, with 8 bases identical to TRBD1. The germline CDR1 and CDR2 sequences are SGDLS and YYNGEE. The CDR3 is made up of 19 amino acids. The J segment lost 0 bases and the V segment lost 0 bases, leaving 8 bases of the junction unmatched. The CDR3 loop reads CASSVATGALVSGANVLTF. The CDR3 coding sequence is TGTGCCAGCAGCGTAGCGACAGGGGCGTTAGTCTCTGGGGCCAACGTCCTGACTTTC.

The chain recombines TRBV6-5 with TRBJ2-1, with 10 nucleotides matching TRBD2. Trimming removed 6 bases from V and 5 bases from J; junction bases left unmatched: 4. Germline V gene sequence: CDR1 MNHEY, CDR2 SVGAGI. The CDR3 spans 14 residues. The CDR3 protein is CASRRTSGNNEQFF. As DNA, the CDR3 is TGTGCCAGCAGAAGGACTAGCGGAAACAATGAGCAGTTCTTC.

V and J are TRBV5-1 and TRBJ2-1, with 12 bases that match TRBD2. V dropped 3 bases and J dropped 6; count of bases not matched to a gene: 4. This CDR3 has 15 residues. CDR1 and CDR2 from the germline V gene are SGHRS and YFSETQ. In DNA, the CDR3 is TGCGCCAGCAGCTCGGGACTAGCGGGCTCCAATGAGCAGTTCTTC. Translation: CASSSGLAGSNEQFF.

The chain is built from TRBV6-1 and TRBJ1-4; 7 nucleotides match TRBD1. Germline-derived CDR1 and CDR2 are MNHNS and SASEGT. With V trimmed by 1 base and J by 8 bases, 7 bases remained unmatched. The CDR3 loop spans 15 amino acids. The CDR3 spells CASSEERGRSEKLFF. The CDR3 DNA is TGTGCCAGCAGTGAAGAAAGGGGGCGATCGGAAAAACTGTTTTTT.

J is TRBJ2-1 and V is TRBV19, with 12 positions matching TRBD2. V trimming: 3 bases; J trimming: 12 bases; junction bases outside the gene matches: 9. The CDR3 has 15 residues. Germline lookup yields CDR1 LNHDA and CDR2 SQIVND (reference sequence). CDR3 sequence (DNA): TGTGCCAGTAGTATTTCCCCAGGACTAGCGGGATTGCAGTTCTTC. Amino acids: CASSISPGLAGLQFF.

The V and J genes are TRBV9 and TRBJ1-2, with 7 bases lining up with TRBD1. Germline CDR1 is SGDLS and CDR2 is YYNGEE. This CDR3 comprises 13 residues. Losses at the gene ends were 3 bases for V and 8 bases for J; bases not matched to a gene: 7. CDR3 residues: CASSGTDREGYTF. The CDR3 nucleotides are TGTGCCAGCAGCGGAACCGACAGGGAGGGCTACACCTTC.

This clone was seen once. The chain carries TRBV18 and TRBJ2-5, with D perhaps matching TRBD2 (6 bases). This CDR3 region has 14 residues. Between the trimmed V and J ends, which lost 4 bases and 1 base, there was a span of 10 bases. From germline, CDR1 is KGHSH and CDR2 LQKENI. This CDR3 reads CASSRAGLQETQYF. In DNA, the CDR3 is TGTGCCAGCTCACGTGCGGGGCTCCAAGAGACCCAGTACTTC.

The CDR3 DNA reads as TGTGCCAGCAGCTTAGCGGTTTACAGGGGCGAAGACGAGCAGTACTTC. The encoded protein is CASSLAVYRGEDEQYF. This rearrangement joins TRBV7-8 to TRBJ2-7, with 7 bases aligning to TRBD1. V was pared by 0 bases and J by 5 bases, with 10 bases of the junction left unmatched. The germline CDR1 and CDR2 sequences are SGHVS and FQNEAQ. CDR3 length: 16 residues.

The V and J genes are TRBV19 and TRBJ2-7; 8 nucleotides align to TRBD2. Germline V lookup: CDR1 LNHDA, CDR2 SQIVND (reference sequence). With 7 bases clipped from V and 3 bases from J, the junction kept 8 bases outside the gene matches. CDR3 size: 14 residues. DNA of the CDR3: TGTGCCAGTACCCCTCGCGGGACTAGCTACGAGCAGTACTTC. It is translated as CASTPRGTSYEQYF.

This clone was found once. The chain is built from TRBV5-1 and TRBJ1-4; D is ambiguous. Trimming stripped 0 bases from V and 3 bases from J, with 15 bases between. This CDR3 comprises 17 residues. Germline lookup yields CDR1 SGHRS and CDR2 YFSETQ. The CDR3 loop is CASSLAVWIGPNEKLFF. The CDR3 coding sequence is TGCGCCAGCAGCTTGGCCGTGTGGATTGGGCCTAATGAAAAACTGTTTTTT.

This chain connects TRBV6-6 to TRBJ1-5, with D possibly being TRBD1 (6 bases). Trimming removed 2 bases from V and 0 bases from J, with 11 bases in between. CDR1 is MNHNY, CDR2 SVGAGI, per germline (reference sequence). The CDR3 has 16 residues. The CDR3 loop reads CASSYRDTYSNQPQHF. The CDR3 nucleotides are TGTGCCAGCAGTTACAGGGACACCTATAGCAATCAGCCCCAGCATTTT.

This clone appeared a few times. The chain joins TRBV5-8 to TRBJ1-1; D not resolved. The CDR3 has 14 amino acids. The germline V and J ends were trimmed by 2 bases and 1 base, with 9 bases remaining between them. CDR1 and CDR2 from the germline V gene are SGHTS and YDEGEE. The CDR3: CASSFAGRNTEAFF. CDR3 sequence (DNA): TGTGCCAGCAGCTTTGCCGGGAGGAACACTGAAGCTTTCTTT.

The chain uses TRBV5-4 and TRBJ2-2; 8 nucleotides agree with TRBD2. The CDR3 consists of 15 residues. Trimming at V came to 10 bases and at J to 7 bases, leaving 15 bases not matched to a gene. Germline CDR1 SGHNT, CDR2 YYREEE (reference sequence). The CDR3 sequence is CACSSGGAWSGELFF. Written as DNA, the CDR3 is TGTGCCTGTTCCTCCGGGGGGGCGTGGAGCGGGGAGCTGTTTTTT. The full variable domain, completed using reference TRBV5-4 and TRBJ2-2, is ETGVTQSPTHLIKTRGQQVTLRCSSQSGHNTVSWYQQALGQGPQFIFQYYREEENGRGNFPPRFSGLQFPNYSSELNVNALELDDSALYLCACSSGGAWSGELFFGEGSRLTVL.

The chain combines TRBV30 with TRBJ1-4; D call uncertain. In germline, CDR1 is GTSNPN, CDR2 SVGIG (reference sequence). With 3 bases removed from V and 8 bases from J, the gap between germline ends came to 7 bases. The CDR3 sequence is 11 residues long. The CDR3, as DNA: TGTGCCTGGAGATCCGGGGAAAAACTGTTTTTT. The encoded protein is CAWRSGEKLFF.

The rearrangement joins TRBV6-6 to TRBJ2-7; D gene ambiguous. The germline V gene has CDR1 MNHNY and CDR2 SVGAGI (reference sequence). V dropped 6 bases and J dropped 5 bases, with 11 bases sitting between them. The CDR3 has 12 residues. The CDR3 sequence is CASRSRADEQYF. CDR3 nucleotide sequence: TGTGCCAGCAGGTCCCGCGCCGACGAGCAGTACTTC.

This clone was seen just once. The chain joins TRBV4-2 to TRBJ1-4; TRBD1 is a possible D gene (5 bases). CDR3 length: 16 residues. The germline CDR1 and CDR2 sequences are LGHNA and YNFKEQ. Deletions cut 4 bases from V and 3 bases from J, with 15 bases between. CDR3 in amino acids: CASSRGEEGANEKLFF. The CDR3 bases are TGTGCCAGCAGCCGAGGGGAGGAGGGAGCTAATGAAAAACTGTTTTTT.

The CDR3 sequence: CASSYSSSGPNNEQFF. Written as DNA, the CDR3 is TGTGCCAGCAGTTACTCATCCAGCGGGCCGAACAATGAGCAGTTCTTC. The chain joins TRBV6-5 to TRBJ2-1; D may be TRBD2 (6 bases). In germline, CDR1 is MNHEY, CDR2 SVGAGI. CDR3 length: 16 residues. Between the trimmed V and J ends, which lost 0 bases and 5 bases, there was a span of 14 bases.